One and the same sample provided the 4 T cell receptor beta chains below, sequenced in a study of blood T cell repertoires in COVID-19. Assay: immunoSEQ multiplex PCR; the TCRdb copy retains only in-frame clones and omits some. The table includes 200,000 to 300,000 clones, 80% to 90% detected once. The source material was peripheral blood. The receptors shown here come from a man younger than 45 with active or convalescent COVID-19.

Worth noting for this clone: The identical CDR3 is also encoded by other nucleotide sequences in the sample. V and J are TRBV11-2 and TRBJ1-1, with D possibly TRBD1 on 6 matching bases. V gave up 3 bases and J gave up 1 base, with 6 bases separating them. CDR1 is SGHAT and CDR2 is FQNNGV in the germline V gene. The CDR3 runs to 13 residues. Here the CDR3 reads CASSLGQNTEAFF. CDR3 nucleotides: TGTGCCAGCAGCTTGGGACAGAACACTGAAGCTTTCTTT.

V and J are TRBV7-8 and TRBJ2-2; D unresolved. In germline, CDR1 is SGHVS, CDR2 FQNEAQ. Trimming took 3 bases from V and 6 from J, leaving 14 bases between them. The CDR3 runs 15 residues. CDR3 protein: CASSFVRSSAGELFF. CDR3 bases: TGTGCCAGCAGCTTCGTACGATCTAGTGCCGGGGAGCTGTTTTTT.

V is TRBV6-6 and J is TRBJ1-5; D is unresolved. The CDR3 runs 14 residues. Trimming stripped 2 bases from V and 2 bases from J, with 7 bases between. CDR1 is MNHNY, CDR2 SVGAGI, per germline (reference sequence). CDR3 amino acids: CASSYQVRNQPQHF. The CDR3 DNA is TGTGCCAGCAGTTACCAGGTGCGCAATCAGCCCCAGCATTTT.

This chain connects TRBV5-8 to TRBJ2-1; 13 nucleotides match TRBD2. This CDR3 region has 16 residues. Trimming removed 1 base from V and 9 bases from J; junction bases left unmatched: 7. Germline-derived CDR1 and CDR2 are SGHTS and YDEGEE. CDR3: CASSLTSGGVLGEQFF. In DNA form, the CDR3 reads TGTGCCAGCAGCTTGACTAGCGGGGGGGTCCTGGGTGAGCAGTTCTTC.